The present TCR beta chain was sequenced within a study of blood T cells in healthy people across ages. The CDR3 consists of 12 residues. Looked up from germline, CDR1 is SQVTM and CDR2 is ANQGSEA. V was clipped by 7 bases and J by 6 bases; unmatched bases: 5. PCR was performed a second time for about 7 to 11 cycles using a sample-barcoded 5' primer and a J-beta primer mix. Every single cDNA molecule received a tag from a template-switch adaptor with 12 random nucleotides. CDR3-containing paired-end reads numbered at least 2.5 million in each sample. MiXCR was run by TCRdb on the 5' RACE reads, yielding one entry per CDR3 protein. The sample carries hundreds of thousands of distinct CDR3 sequences, around 48% recorded once.

What was sequenced was blood. This TCR derives from an older man in good health. This chain links TRBV29-1 with TRBJ2-3; 9 bases are a match to TRBD1. Written as DNA, the CDR3 is TGCAGCGGTCGACAGGGGGGCGATACGCAGTATTTT. It specifies CSGRQGGDTQYF.